These 31 T cell receptor beta chains were all obtained from the same sample, sequenced in a study of cytomegalovirus exposure and HLA in healthy donors. PCR primers comprised 60 Vbeta and 13 Jbeta primers. Assay: immunoSEQ multiplex PCR; the TCRdb copy retains only in-frame clones and omits some. The data hold 99,000 or so clones, with 83% observed a single time. Sequenced input: PBMCs. All receptors come from a young man in good health and CMV-seronegative.

The V and J genes are TRBV7-2 and TRBJ2-3; 9 positions match TRBD1. Germline trimming cut 5 bases from V and 2 bases from J; bases unmatched to any gene: 2. The CDR3 consists of 14 residues. Germline CDR1 reads SGHTA; CDR2 reads FQGNSA. The DNA of the CDR3 is TGTGCCAGCAGCAGGGACAGGGCCACAGATACGCAGTATTTT. It encodes CASSRDRATDTQYF.

V usage is TRBV30 and J usage is TRBJ2-3, with 9 bases matching TRBD1. The V and J ends lost 5 bases and 4 bases, in that order; junction bases with no gene match: 1. Germline V gene sequence: CDR1 GTSNPN, CDR2 SVGIG (reference sequence). The CDR3 length is 12 residues. CDR3 DNA sequence: TGTGCCTGGGGGACAGGGCCAGATACGCAGTATTTT. Its protein is CAWGTGPDTQYF. Filled out from reference TRBV30 and TRBJ2-3, the complete variable domain reads SQTIHQWPATLVQPVGSPLSLECTVEGTSNPNLYWYRQAAGRGLQLLFYSVGIGQISSEVPQNLSASRPQDRQFILSSKKLLLSDSGFYLCAWGTGPDTQYFGPGTRLTVL.

This clone was seen only once. The chain has TRBV5-8 and TRBJ2-5; D may be TRBD2 (6 bases). Germline values: CDR1 SGHTS, CDR2 YDEGEE. Trimming took 5 bases from V and 5 from J, leaving 10 bases between them. This CDR3 has 12 amino acids. The CDR3 sequence is CASRIGGETQYF. The CDR3 bases are TGTGCCAGCAGAATTGGAGGGGAGACCCAGTACTTC. Using reference TRBV5-8 and TRBJ2-5 for the parts outside the CDR3, the full variable domain is EAGVTQSPTHLIKTRGQQATLRCSPISGHTSVYWYQQALGLGLQFLLWYDEGEERNRGNFPPRFSGRQFPNYSSELNVNALELEDSALYLCASRIGGETQYFGPGTRLLVL.

This clone was counted between two and nine times. The chain has TRBV6-1 and TRBJ2-7; 7 bases match TRBD1. V dropped 6 bases and J dropped 6; count of bases not matched to a gene: 2. Germline V gene lookup returns CDR1 MNHNS and CDR2 SASEGT. The CDR3 length is 11 residues. CDR3 nucleotide sequence: TGTGCCAGCAGATACAGGGGCGAGCAGTACTTC. Its translation is CASRYRGEQYF.

The genes are TRBV9 and TRBJ2-5, with 7 nucleotides matching TRBD1. The CDR3 has 14 amino acids. J gave up 4 bases and V 0 bases, and 3 bases lay outside the gene matches. From germline, CDR1 is SGDLS and CDR2 YYNGEE. CDR3 coding DNA: TGTGCCAGCAGCGTAGAGGGGGCAGGAGAGACCCAGTACTTC. It specifies CASSVEGAGETQYF.

This chain uses TRBV5-4 with TRBJ1-1; 9 bases match TRBD1. V lost 3 bases to trimming and J lost 1 base; unmatched junction nucleotides: 7. CDR1 is SGHNT, CDR2 YYREEE, per germline (reference sequence). This CDR3 has 16 residues. This chain's CDR3 is CASSSPRQGENTEAFF. The CDR3 DNA sequence: TGTGCCAGCAGCTCTCCCCGACAGGGGGAGAACACTGAAGCTTTCTTT.

The V and J genes are TRBV4-2 and TRBJ1-2; D may be TRBD1 (6 bases). This CDR3 is 15 amino acids long. Germline CDR1 reads LGHNA; CDR2 reads YNFKEQ. Trimming removed 1 base from V and 5 bases from J, with 14 bases in between. The CDR3 DNA is TGTGCCAGCAGCCAAGCTACAGGGTCCCTATATGGCTACACCTTC. Its translation is CASSQATGSLYGYTF.

With regard to this clone: The same CDR3 also results from other DNA sequences found in this sample. V gene TRBV6-4 combines with J gene TRBJ1-6; 12 bases align to TRBD1. The length of the CDR3 is 14 residues. Germline V gives CDR1 MRHNA, CDR2 SNTAGT. J lost 10 bases, V lost 2 bases, and 0 bases had no gene match. The CDR3 sequence: CASSDGTGGSPLHF. The DNA of the CDR3 is TGTGCCAGCAGTGACGGGACAGGGGGCTCACCCCTCCACTTT.

The chain employs TRBV28 and TRBJ2-7; TRBD2 aligns across 8 bases. After removal of 3 bases from V and 7 bases from J, the junction contained 8 bases not matched to a gene. There are 14 residues in the CDR3. CDR1 is MDHEN, CDR2 SYDVKM, per germline. The CDR3 DNA is TGTGCCAGCAGTTTGATCGCCGGGGGGGGTGAGCAGTACTTC. Translating gives CASSLIAGGGEQYF.

The chain employs TRBV6-5 and TRBJ2-7; D remains ambiguous. Germline CDR1 MNHEY, CDR2 SVGAGI. V lost 5 bases to trimming and J lost 2 bases, with 13 bases between them. The CDR3 has 14 amino acids. CDR3 DNA sequence: TGTGCCAGCAGTACGCTGATAGCTACCTACGAGCAGTACTTC. Encoded protein: CASSTLIATYEQYF.

The V gene is TRBV19, the J gene TRBJ1-4; 7 positions match TRBD1. This CDR3 is built from 14 residues. Germline CDR1 LNHDA, CDR2 SQIVND (reference sequence). V lost 3 bases, J lost 7 bases, and 5 bases stayed unmatched. CDR3 region: CASSMGRGSEKLFF. The CDR3 region has the DNA TGTGCCAGTAGTATGGGCAGGGGGAGTGAAAAACTGTTTTTT.

V gene TRBV15 combines with J gene TRBJ2-1, with D unclear. Trimming removed 5 bases at V and 9 bases at J, with 20 bases between. This CDR3 spans 15 amino acids. The germline gives CDR1 LNHNV, CDR2 YYDKDF (reference sequence). The CDR3 here is CATSPLVEFVGEQFF. The CDR3 nucleotides read TGTGCCACCAGCCCGCTGGTGGAGTTTGTCGGTGAGCAGTTCTTC.

The chain couples TRBV9 to TRBJ2-3; D perhaps matches TRBD2 (6 bases). CDR3 length equals 14 residues. Germline CDR1 is SGDLS and CDR2 is YYNGEE. V dropped 1 base and J dropped 5 bases, with 11 bases sitting between them. The CDR3 sequence: CASSVRGLKDTQYF. CDR3 nucleotides: TGTGCCAGCAGCGTACGGGGACTCAAAGATACGCAGTATTTT.

The V call is TRBV10-1, the J call TRBJ2-7; 11 positions agree with TRBD2. Germline trimming cut 6 bases from V and 7 bases from J; bases unmatched to any gene: 8. Germline values: CDR1 WNHNN, CDR2 SYGVQD (reference sequence). CDR3 length: 14 amino acids. CDR3 sequence: CASRALAGVPEQYF. CDR3 coding DNA: TGCGCCAGCAGAGCACTAGCGGGAGTGCCAGAGCAGTACTTC.

This chain connects TRBV7-9 to TRBJ1-2; 10 bases agree with TRBD1. This CDR3 is built from 14 residues. CDR1 SEHNR and CDR2 FQNEAQ come from the germline V gene (reference sequence). V lost 5 bases to trimming and J lost 4 bases; unmatched junction nucleotides: 4. The CDR3, as DNA: TGTGCCAGCAGCCCCGGACAGGGGGTCTATGGCTACACCTTC. Protein: CASSPGQGVYGYTF.

This chain uses TRBV28 with TRBJ2-1, with D unclear. Per germline, CDR1 MDHEN and CDR2 SYDVKM. The CDR3 covers 15 residues. The V end was cut by 7 bases, the J end by 3 bases, with 16 bases between. CDR3: CASTQRPEVYNEQFF. The CDR3 bases are TGTGCCAGCACCCAAAGACCTGAGGTCTACAATGAGCAGTTCTTC.

This clone was seen only once. The chain uses TRBV9 and TRBJ1-5, with TRBD1 identical over 8 bases. This CDR3 region has 16 residues. With V trimmed by 0 bases and J by 4 bases, 6 bases remained unmatched. Germline loops: CDR1 SGDLS, CDR2 YYNGEE. CDR3 sequence: CASSVGTGGGNQPQHF. CDR3 DNA: TGTGCCAGCAGCGTAGGCACAGGGGGTGGGAATCAGCCCCAGCATTTT.

This clone was picked up a small number of times. J is TRBJ2-1 and V is TRBV9; TRBD2 matches 16 bases. Trimming removed 4 bases from V and 7 bases from J; junction bases left unmatched: 11. The CDR3 is 18 residues long. The germline V gene encodes CDR1 SGDLS and CDR2 YYNGEE. The CDR3 DNA sequence: TGTGCCAGCAGCTCCGATGTGGGACTAGCGGGAGGGCGAAATGAGCAGTTCTTC. Amino acids: CASSSDVGLAGGRNEQFF. The full variable domain, with the rest looked up from reference TRBV9 and TRBJ2-1, is DSGVTQTPKHLITATGQRVTLRCSPRSGDLSVYWYQQSLDQGLQFLIQYYNGEERAKGNILERFSAQQFPDLHSELNLSSLELGDSALYFCASSSDVGLAGGRNEQFFGPGTRLTVL.

The chain is built from TRBV2 and TRBJ1-2; TRBD1 agrees at 10 bases. The CDR3 sequence is 14 residues long. Germline lookup yields CDR1 SNHLY and CDR2 FYNNEI. V trimming: 4 bases; J trimming: 4 bases; junction bases outside the gene matches: 3. This CDR3 reads CASSGDRGIYGYTF. The CDR3 region has the DNA TGTGCCAGCAGTGGGGACAGGGGAATCTATGGCTACACCTTC.

CDR3 protein: CASSLRSSGPYNEQFF. The CDR3 nucleotides read TGTGCCAGCAGCTTAAGGTCTAGCGGACCCTACAATGAGCAGTTCTTC. V gene TRBV13 combines with J gene TRBJ2-1; 7 bases are shared with TRBD2. Germline V gives CDR1 PRHDT, CDR2 FYEKMQ (reference sequence). CDR3 length equals 16 residues. J gave up 2 bases and V 2 bases, and 6 bases lay outside the gene matches.

This rearrangement joins TRBV7-6 to TRBJ2-5; D may be TRBD2 (6 bases). V lost 0 bases, J lost 5 bases, and 22 bases lay in between. The length of the CDR3 is 18 residues. Looked up from germline, CDR1 is SGHVS and CDR2 is FNYEAQ. The CDR3 coding sequence is TGTGCCAGCAGCTTAGCATCTATGTCGGACCCCCTAGCGGAGACCCAGTACTTC. This codes for CASSLASMSDPLAETQYF.

To note about this clone: Other nucleotide sequences from this sample produce the same CDR3. The V gene is TRBV19, the J gene TRBJ2-7; perhaps TRBD1 as D (6 bases). Germline values: CDR1 LNHDA, CDR2 SQIVND (reference sequence). The length of the CDR3 is 14 residues. The V and J ends lost 9 bases and 3 bases respectively, with 18 bases between them. The CDR3 sequence is CASSETGHHYEQYF. CDR3 in DNA: TGTGCCAGCAGTGAAACGGGACACCACTACGAGCAGTACTTC.

The chain carries TRBV12-5 and TRBJ1-5; TRBD1 agrees at 10 bases. The ends lost 4 bases at V and 4 bases at J; junction bases unmatched: 19. The CDR3 extends over 20 amino acids. Germline CDR1 and CDR2: LGHNT and FRNRAP. The CDR3 sequence: CASGSAAGTGVNNRNQPQHF. As DNA, the CDR3 is TGTGCTAGTGGTTCCGCAGCCGGGACAGGGGTAAATAATAGGAATCAGCCCCAGCATTTT.

The chain joins TRBV6-5 to TRBJ2-3; 8 nucleotides line up with TRBD1. The CDR3 is made up of 15 amino acids. Germline CDR1 is MNHEY and CDR2 is SVGAGI. V was clipped by 6 bases and J by 4 bases; unmatched bases: 9. The CDR3 DNA is TGTGCCAGCAGCCCTCCCAGGGGGCGCGCAGATACGCAGTATTTT. Its protein is CASSPPRGRADTQYF.

This chain links TRBV5-4 with TRBJ1-1; D perhaps matches TRBD1 (5 bases). CDR1 SGHNT and CDR2 YYREEE come from the germline V gene (reference sequence). The V end was cut by 4 bases, the J end by 5 bases, with 15 bases between. The CDR3 totals 14 residues. The CDR3 DNA follows: TGTGCCAGCAGCAGAACAGGCGAGGCTACTGAAGCTTTCTTT. This translates into CASSRTGEATEAFF.

The chain couples TRBV11-3 to TRBJ2-7, with 9 bases lining up with TRBD2. With 2 bases clipped from V and 3 bases from J, the junction kept 5 bases outside the gene matches. The length of the CDR3 is 15 residues. Germline V gives CDR1 SGHNT, CDR2 YENEEA. CDR3 residues: CASSLRGSGSYEQYF. CDR3 DNA sequence: TGTGCCAGCAGCTTACGCGGTAGCGGGAGCTACGAGCAGTACTTC.

This clone was seen more than once but under ten times. J is TRBJ1-1 and V is TRBV6-6; TRBD1 matches at 8 bases. The germline V gene encodes CDR1 MNHNY and CDR2 SVGAGI (reference sequence). The CDR3 is 13 residues long. J was trimmed by 11 bases and V by 4 bases; bases with no gene match: 9. CDR3 DNA sequence: TGTGCCAGCAGTTCCTCGACAGGGGTTATCGCTTTCTTT. Protein sequence: CASSSSTGVIAFF.

J is TRBJ1-1 and V is TRBV7-2; TRBD1 might be the D (5 bases). The CDR3 has 17 amino acids. Germline CDR1 and CDR2: SGHTA and FQGNSA. V lost 0 bases to trimming and J lost 4 bases, with 18 bases between them. The chain's CDR3 is CASSLAGHTVVRTEAFF. As DNA, the CDR3 is TGTGCCAGCAGCTTAGCGGGGCACACAGTGGTGCGCACTGAAGCTTTCTTT.

The chain combines TRBV28 with TRBJ2-3; 12 nucleotides align to TRBD2. Trimming removed 4 bases from V and 0 bases from J; junction bases left unmatched: 11. The CDR3 runs 19 residues. Germline V gene data show CDR1 as MDHEN and CDR2 as SYDVKM. The CDR3 loop reads CASSSLTSGSRVSTDTQYF. The DNA for the CDR3 is TGTGCCAGCAGTTCCTTGACTAGCGGGAGCCGGGTAAGCACAGATACGCAGTATTTT.

The chain links TRBV19 to TRBJ1-3, with D perhaps matching TRBD1 (5 bases). The CDR3 loop spans 13 amino acids. Germline V CDR1 and CDR2: LNHDA, SQIVND (reference sequence). Trimming took 10 bases from V and 1 from J, leaving 11 bases between them. The CDR3 nucleotides read TGTGCCACCAAGGGGCGGTCTGGAAACACCATATATTTT. This codes for CATKGRSGNTIYF.

This chain links TRBV9 with TRBJ1-3; D not resolved. The CDR3 is made up of 16 amino acids. In germline, CDR1 is SGDLS, CDR2 YYNGEE. Trimming removed 0 bases from V and 0 bases from J, with 10 bases in between. Here the CDR3 reads CASSVGGEYSGNTIYF. The CDR3 DNA reads TGTGCCAGCAGCGTAGGTGGGGAGTACTCTGGAAACACCATATATTTT.